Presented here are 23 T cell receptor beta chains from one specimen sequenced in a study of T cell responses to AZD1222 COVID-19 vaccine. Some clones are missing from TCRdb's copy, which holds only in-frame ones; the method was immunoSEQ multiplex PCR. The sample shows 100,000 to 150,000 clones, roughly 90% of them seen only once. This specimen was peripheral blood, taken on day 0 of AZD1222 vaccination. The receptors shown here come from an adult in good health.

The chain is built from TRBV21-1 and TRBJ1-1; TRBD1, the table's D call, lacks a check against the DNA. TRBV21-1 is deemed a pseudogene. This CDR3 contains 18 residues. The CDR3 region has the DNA TGTGCCAGCAGCAAAGAGCGGACGACAGGGGTAAGGGACACTGAAGCTTTCTTT. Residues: CASSKERTTGVRDTEAFF.

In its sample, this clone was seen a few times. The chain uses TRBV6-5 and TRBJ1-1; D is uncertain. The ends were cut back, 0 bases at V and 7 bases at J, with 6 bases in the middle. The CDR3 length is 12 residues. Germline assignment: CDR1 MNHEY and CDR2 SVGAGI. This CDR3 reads CASSYSGLEAFF. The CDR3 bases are TGTGCCAGCAGTTACTCTGGGCTTGAAGCTTTCTTT.

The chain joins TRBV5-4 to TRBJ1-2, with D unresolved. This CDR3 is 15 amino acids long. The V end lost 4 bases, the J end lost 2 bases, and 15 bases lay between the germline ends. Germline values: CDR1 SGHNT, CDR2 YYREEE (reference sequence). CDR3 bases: TGTGCCAGCAGCCCGGGCCGCCCGGACAACTATGGCTACACCTTC. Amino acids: CASSPGRPDNYGYTF.

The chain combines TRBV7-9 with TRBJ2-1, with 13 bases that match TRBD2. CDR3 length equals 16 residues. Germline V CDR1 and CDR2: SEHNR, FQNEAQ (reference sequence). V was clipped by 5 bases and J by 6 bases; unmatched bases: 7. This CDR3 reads CASSPKTSGRINEQFF. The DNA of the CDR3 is TGTGCCAGCAGCCCCAAGACTAGCGGGAGGATCAATGAGCAGTTCTTC.

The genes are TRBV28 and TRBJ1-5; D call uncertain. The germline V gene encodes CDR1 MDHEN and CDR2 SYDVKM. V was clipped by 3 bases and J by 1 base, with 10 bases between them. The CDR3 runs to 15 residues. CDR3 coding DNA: TGTGCCAGCAGTTTCACCGGGATGAGCAATCAGCCCCAGCATTTT. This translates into CASSFTGMSNQPQHF.

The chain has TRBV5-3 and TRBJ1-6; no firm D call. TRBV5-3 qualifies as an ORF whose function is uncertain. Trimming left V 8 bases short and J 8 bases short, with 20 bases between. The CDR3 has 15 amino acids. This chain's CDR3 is CASRSYRGSDSPLHF. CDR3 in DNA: TGTGCCAGCCGCTCCTACCGGGGTTCCGATTCACCCCTCCACTTT.

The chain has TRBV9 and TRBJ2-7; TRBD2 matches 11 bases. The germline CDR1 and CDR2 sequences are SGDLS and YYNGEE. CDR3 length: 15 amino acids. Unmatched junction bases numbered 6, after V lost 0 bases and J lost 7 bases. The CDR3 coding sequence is TGTGCCAGCAGCGTAGCAGGGACTAGCGGCCAGGAGCAGTACTTC. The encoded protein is CASSVAGTSGQEQYF. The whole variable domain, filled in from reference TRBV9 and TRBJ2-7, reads DSGVTQTPKHLITATGQRVTLRCSPRSGDLSVYWYQQSLDQGLQFLIQYYNGEERAKGNILERFSAQQFPDLHSELNLSSLELGDSALYFCASSVAGTSGQEQYFGPGTRLTVT.

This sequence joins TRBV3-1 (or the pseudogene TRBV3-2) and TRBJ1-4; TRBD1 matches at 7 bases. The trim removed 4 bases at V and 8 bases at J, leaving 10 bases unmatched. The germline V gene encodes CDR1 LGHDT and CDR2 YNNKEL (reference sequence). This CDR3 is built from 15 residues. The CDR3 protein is CASSRSTGKREKLFF. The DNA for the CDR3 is TGTGCCAGCAGCCGCTCGACAGGGAAGCGGGAAAAACTGTTTTTT.

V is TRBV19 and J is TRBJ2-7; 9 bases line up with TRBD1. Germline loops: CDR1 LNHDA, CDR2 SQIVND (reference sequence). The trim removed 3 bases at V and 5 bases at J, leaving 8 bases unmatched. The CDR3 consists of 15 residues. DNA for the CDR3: TGTGCCAGTAGTATTATAAGGACAGGGGATGACGAGCAGTACTTC. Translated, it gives CASSIIRTGDDEQYF.

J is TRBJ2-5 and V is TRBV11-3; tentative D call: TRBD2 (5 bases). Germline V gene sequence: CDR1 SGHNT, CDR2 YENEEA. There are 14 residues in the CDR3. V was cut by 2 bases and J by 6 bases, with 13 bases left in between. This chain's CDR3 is CASSLRGSEKTQYF. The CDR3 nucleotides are TGTGCCAGCAGCTTAAGAGGGAGTGAAAAGACCCAGTACTTC.

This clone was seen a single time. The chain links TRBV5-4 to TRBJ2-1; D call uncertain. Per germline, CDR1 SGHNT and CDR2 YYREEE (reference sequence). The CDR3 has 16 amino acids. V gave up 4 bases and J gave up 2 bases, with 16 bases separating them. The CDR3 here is CASSPRSGPAYNEQFF. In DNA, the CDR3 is TGTGCCAGCAGCCCAAGGTCCGGGCCCGCCTACAATGAGCAGTTCTTC.

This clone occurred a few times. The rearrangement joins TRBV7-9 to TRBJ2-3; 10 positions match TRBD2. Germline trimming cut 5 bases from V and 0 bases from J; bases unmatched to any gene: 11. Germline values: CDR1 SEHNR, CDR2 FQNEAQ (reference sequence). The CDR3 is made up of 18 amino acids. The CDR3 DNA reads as TGTGCCAGCAGCCCTCTGGGACTAGCGCCTATGAGCACAGATACGCAGTATTTT. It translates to CASSPLGLAPMSTDTQYF.

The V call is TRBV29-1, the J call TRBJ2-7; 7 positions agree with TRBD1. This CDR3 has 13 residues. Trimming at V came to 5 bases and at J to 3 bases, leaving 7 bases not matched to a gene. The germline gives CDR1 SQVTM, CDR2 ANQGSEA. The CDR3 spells CSVTGAVGYEQYF. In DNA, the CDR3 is TGCAGCGTTACAGGGGCTGTGGGCTACGAGCAGTACTTC.

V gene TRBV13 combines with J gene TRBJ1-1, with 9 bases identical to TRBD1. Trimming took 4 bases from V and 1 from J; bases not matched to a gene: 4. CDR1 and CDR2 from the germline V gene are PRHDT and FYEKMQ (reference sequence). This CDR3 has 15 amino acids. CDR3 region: CASSSTGGGNTEAFF. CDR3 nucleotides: TGTGCCAGCAGCTCTACAGGGGGCGGGAACACTGAAGCTTTCTTT.

DNA for the CDR3: TGTGCCAGCATGGGGGTTCGACAGCCCCAGCATTTT. Translating it yields CASMGVRQPQHF. The chain employs TRBV28 and TRBJ1-5, with a weak D call TRBD1 (5 bases). From germline, CDR1 is MDHEN and CDR2 SYDVKM. Trimming took 7 bases from V and 7 from J, leaving 11 bases between them. This CDR3 comprises 12 residues.

DNA for the CDR3: TGTGCCAGCGGGACTGCCTATAATTCACCCCTCCACTTT. It translates to CASGTAYNSPLHF. The chain uses TRBV6-5 and TRBJ1-6; tentative D call: TRBD1 (5 bases). The CDR3 runs to 13 residues. Germline V gene sequence: CDR1 MNHEY, CDR2 SVGAGI. Trimming left V 8 bases short and J 2 bases short, with 7 bases between.

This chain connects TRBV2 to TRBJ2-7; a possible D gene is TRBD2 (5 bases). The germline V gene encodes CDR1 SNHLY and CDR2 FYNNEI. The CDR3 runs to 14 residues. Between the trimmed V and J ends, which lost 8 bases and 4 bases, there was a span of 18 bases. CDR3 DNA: TGTGCCAGCTCGGGAACTAGATTTTCATACGAGCAGTACTTC. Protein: CASSGTRFSYEQYF.

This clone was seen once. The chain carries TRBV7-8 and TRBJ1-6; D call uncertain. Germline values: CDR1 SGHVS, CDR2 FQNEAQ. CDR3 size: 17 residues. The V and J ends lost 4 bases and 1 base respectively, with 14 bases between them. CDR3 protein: CASSSYPNRSYNSPLHF. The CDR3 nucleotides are TGTGCCAGCAGCTCCTATCCGAATAGGTCCTATAATTCACCCCTCCACTTT.

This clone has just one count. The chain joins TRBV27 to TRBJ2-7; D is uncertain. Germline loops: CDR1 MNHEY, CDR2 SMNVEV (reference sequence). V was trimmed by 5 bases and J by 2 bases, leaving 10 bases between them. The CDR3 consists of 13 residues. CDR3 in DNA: TGTGCCAGCAGTCCAGCAGTGCCCTACGAGCAGTACTTC. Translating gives CASSPAVPYEQYF.

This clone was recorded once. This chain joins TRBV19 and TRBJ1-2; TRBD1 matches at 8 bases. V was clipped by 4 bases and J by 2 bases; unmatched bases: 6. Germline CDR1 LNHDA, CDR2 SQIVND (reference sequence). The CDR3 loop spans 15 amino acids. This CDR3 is CASSKADRDNYGYTF. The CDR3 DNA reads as TGTGCCAGTAGTAAAGCGGACAGGGACAACTATGGCTACACCTTC.

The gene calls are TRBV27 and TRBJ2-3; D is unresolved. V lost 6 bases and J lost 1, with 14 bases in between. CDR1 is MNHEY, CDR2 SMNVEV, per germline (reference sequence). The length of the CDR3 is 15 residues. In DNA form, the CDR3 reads TGTGCCAGCAGCCTATCACGAATGGGCACAGATACGCAGTATTTT. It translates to CASSLSRMGTDTQYF.

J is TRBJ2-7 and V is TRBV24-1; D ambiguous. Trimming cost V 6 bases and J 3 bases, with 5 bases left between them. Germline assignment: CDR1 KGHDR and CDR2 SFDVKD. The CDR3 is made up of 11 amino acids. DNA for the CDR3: TGTGCCACCAGTAACGGCTACGAGCAGTACTTC. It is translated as CATSNGYEQYF.

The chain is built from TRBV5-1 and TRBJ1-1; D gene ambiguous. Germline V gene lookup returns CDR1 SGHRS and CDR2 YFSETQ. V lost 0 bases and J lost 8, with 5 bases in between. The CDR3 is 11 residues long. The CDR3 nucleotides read TGCGCCAGCAGCTTGGGCGCAGAAGCTTTCTTT. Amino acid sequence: CASSLGAEAFF.